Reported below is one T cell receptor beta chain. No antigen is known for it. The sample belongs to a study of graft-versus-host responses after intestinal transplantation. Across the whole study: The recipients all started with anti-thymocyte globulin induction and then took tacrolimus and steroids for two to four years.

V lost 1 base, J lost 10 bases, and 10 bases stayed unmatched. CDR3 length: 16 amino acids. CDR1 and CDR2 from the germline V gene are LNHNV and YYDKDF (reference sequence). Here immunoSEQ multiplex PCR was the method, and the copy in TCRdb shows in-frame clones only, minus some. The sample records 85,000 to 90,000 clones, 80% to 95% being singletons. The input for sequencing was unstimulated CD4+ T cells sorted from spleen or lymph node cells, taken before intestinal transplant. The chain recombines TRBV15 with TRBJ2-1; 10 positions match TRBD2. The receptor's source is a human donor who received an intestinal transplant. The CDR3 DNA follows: TGTGCCACCAGCAGAGTAGCGGGAGGCCCGATGAAGGAGCAGTTCTTC. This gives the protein CATSRVAGGPMKEQFF.